The following is a TCR beta chain sequence with its context. Its antigen is unknown. This specimen belongs to a study of CD4 T cell repertoires in COVID-19. General observations from the study: In SARS-CoV and/or HKU1 spike cultures, between roughly 6 and 26% of SARS-CoV-2 clonotypes reappeared. Several top expanded SARS-CoV-2-reactive clonotypes were shared by two or three memory subsets.

The CDR3 has 16 residues. Per germline, CDR1 MGHRA and CDR2 YSYEKL. Trimming left V 0 bases short and J 3 bases short, with 12 bases between. Sequencing was done directly on freshly isolated, uncultured memory T cells. Data came from immunoSEQ multiplex PCR; TCRdb stores just in-frame clones and leaves some out. The table lists 60,000 to 90,000 clones, about four fifths of them singletons. The sample was CD4+ T cells from peripheral blood, taken after recovery from COVID-19. This chain uses TRBV4-1 with TRBJ2-1, with D tentatively TRBD1 (6 bases). The receptor was isolated from a human donor who had COVID-19. The DNA of the CDR3 is TGCGCCAGCAGCCAAGATTCCAGGGGCCTCTACAATGAGCAGTTCTTC. Translation gives CASSQDSRGLYNEQFF.